These 12 T cell receptor beta chains came from one sample sequenced in a study of blood T cell repertoires in COVID-19. Using immunoSEQ multiplex PCR, the repertoire was profiled, and TCRdb retains in-frame clones only, with some absent. The data show hundreds of thousands of clones, more than 70% seen once. Sequenced: peripheral blood. The receptors were sampled from a woman in her 30s with COVID-19, enrolled during active disease.

The V and J genes are TRBV12-3 or TRBV12-4 and TRBJ2-5; TRBD1 might be the D (6 bases). The V gene lost 6 bases and the J gene lost 3 bases, with 11 bases spanning the gap. This CDR3 spans 13 amino acids. The CDR3 DNA follows: TGTGCCAGCAGGAGGACAGTAAAAGAGACCCAGTACTTC. This sequence encodes CASRRTVKETQYF.

The chain joins TRBV6-5 to TRBJ2-1; 12 positions match TRBD1. The germline V gene encodes CDR1 MNHEY and CDR2 SVGAGI. V lost 1 base, J lost 8 bases, and 3 bases stayed unmatched. The CDR3 consists of 15 residues. CDR3 region: CASSYLGQGADEQFF. CDR3 bases: TGTGCCAGCAGTTACTTGGGACAGGGGGCCGATGAGCAGTTCTTC.

This chain uses TRBV19 with TRBJ1-1; the D is unclear. This CDR3 spans 13 amino acids. Looked up from germline, CDR1 is LNHDA and CDR2 is SQIVND (reference sequence). V lost 8 bases and J 0 bases, leaving 10 bases between the germline ends. The CDR3 is CASRLFLNTEAFF. CDR3 DNA sequence: TGTGCCAGTCGTTTATTTCTGAACACTGAAGCTTTCTTT.

This clone was picked up one time. This sequence joins TRBV7-9 and TRBJ2-7; no clear D. CDR1 is SEHNR, CDR2 FQNEAQ, per germline (reference sequence). CDR3 length: 16 amino acids. V was shortened by 5 bases and J by 3 bases, with 20 bases between the two germline ends. The CDR3 DNA reads TGTGCCAGCAGCGGCAGTTCTTCCCCAACCAACTACGAGCAGTACTTC. Its translation: CASSGSSSPTNYEQYF.

The V gene is TRBV27, the J gene TRBJ2-1; a weak D match, TRBD2 (5 bases). The CDR3 extends over 13 amino acids. In germline, CDR1 is MNHEY, CDR2 SMNVEV (reference sequence). Between the trimmed V and J ends, which lost 6 bases and 12 bases, there was a span of 18 bases. The CDR3 region is CASRSGRGVTQFF. The CDR3 DNA reads TGTGCCAGCAGGTCCGGACGGGGTGTGACGCAGTTCTTC.

J is TRBJ2-3 and V is TRBV5-5; possible D gene TRBD2, 5 bases. The CDR3 has 16 residues. CDR1 and CDR2 from the germline V gene are SGHKS and YYEKEE (reference sequence). The V end lost 0 bases, the J end lost 2 bases, and 13 bases lay between the germline ends. The DNA for the CDR3 is TGTGCCAGCAGCTTGGGGGTGGGAGAGGACACAGATACGCAGTATTTT. Protein sequence: CASSLGVGEDTDTQYF.

The rearrangement links TRBV2 to TRBJ2-1; 10 bases match TRBD2. There are 21 residues in the CDR3. The V and J ends lost 3 bases and 6 bases, in that order; junction bases with no gene match: 23. CDR1 is SNHLY and CDR2 is FYNNEI in the germline V gene. CDR3 sequence reads: CASSDLGDLWVRLAGANEQFF. The CDR3 bases are TGTGCCAGCAGTGACCTTGGAGATCTTTGGGTTCGGCTAGCGGGAGCCAATGAGCAGTTCTTC.

The chain employs TRBV4-3 and TRBJ2-1; TRBD2 aligns across 8 bases. V was pared by 0 bases and J by 0 bases, with 4 bases of the junction left unmatched. Germline V CDR1 and CDR2: LGHNA, YSLEER. This CDR3 is built from 17 residues. Here the CDR3 DNA reads TGCGCCAGCAGCCAAGATCTAGCGGGCAGCTCCTACAATGAGCAGTTCTTC. The encoded protein is CASSQDLAGSSYNEQFF.

The chain carries TRBV2 and TRBJ1-1; no clear D. V was trimmed by 4 bases and J by 2 bases, leaving 11 bases between them. The CDR3 extends over 14 amino acids. Germline V gene lookup returns CDR1 SNHLY and CDR2 FYNNEI. The DNA of the CDR3 is TGTGCCAGCAGTGTCCTTACCGGTAACACTGAAGCTTTCTTT. It translates to CASSVLTGNTEAFF.

This chain joins TRBV2 and TRBJ2-2; D remains unclear. Deletions cut 2 bases from V and 5 bases from J, with 9 bases between. Germline V gene data show CDR1 as SNHLY and CDR2 as FYNNEI. The CDR3 has 14 amino acids. CDR3 in amino acids: CASSEREWTGELFF. In DNA form, the CDR3 reads TGTGCCAGCAGTGAACGTGAGTGGACCGGGGAGCTGTTTTTT.

The chain joins TRBV6-5 to TRBJ1-1; weak D call: TRBD1 (6 bases). The CDR3 is 12 amino acids. Germline assignment: CDR1 MNHEY and CDR2 SVGAGI. Trimming took 11 bases from V and 3 from J, leaving 13 bases between them. The chain's CDR3 is CASRGADTEAFF. The CDR3 DNA follows: TGTGCCTCACGGGGGGCGGACACTGAAGCTTTCTTT.

This rearrangement joins TRBV5-1 to TRBJ2-1; a weak D match, TRBD2 (7 bases). The CDR3 is 15 residues long. Trimming cost V 2 bases and J 4 bases, with 13 bases left between them. Looked up from germline, CDR1 is SGHRS and CDR2 is YFSETQ. CDR3 amino acids: CASSFSGGPYNEQFF. CDR3 DNA sequence: TGCGCCAGCAGCTTTTCCGGGGGGCCATACAATGAGCAGTTCTTC.